Below, 32 T cell receptor beta chains from the same sample are listed, as sequenced in a study of high-grade serous ovarian cancer treatment subgroups. The method was immunoSEQ multiplex PCR; TCRdb's version includes in-frame clones alone and lacks a portion of them. The table has about 5,700 clones, about 66% seen once. Tumor samples were taken before definitive surgery or chemotherapy. Sequenced material: tumor tissue. These receptors came from a human donor with high-grade serous ovarian cancer.

The chain employs TRBV2 and TRBJ2-5; the D is unclear. The length of the CDR3 is 13 residues. Trimming took off 0 bases at V and 4 bases at J, with 6 bases between the two ends. The germline V gene encodes CDR1 SNHLY and CDR2 FYNNEI. Here the CDR3 reads CASSEAPVETQYF. The DNA of the CDR3 is TGTGCCAGCAGTGAAGCTCCAGTAGAGACCCAGTACTTC.

This chain joins TRBV6-5 and TRBJ1-6; the D is unclear. CDR3 length: 14 residues. V was clipped by 6 bases and J by 8 bases, with 14 bases between them. CDR1 and CDR2 (germline): MNHEY, SVGAGI. CDR3 in amino acids: CASSPTRSDSPLHF. DNA of the CDR3: TGTGCCAGCAGCCCAACACGGAGCGATTCACCCCTCCACTTT.

V gene TRBV4-3 combines with J gene TRBJ2-3; either TRBD1 or TRBD2 may fit D (6 bases each). Trimming pared 8 bases from V and 2 bases from J, leaving 11 bases between. The CDR3 sequence is 13 residues long. Germline values: CDR1 LGHNA, CDR2 YSLEER. CDR3 bases: TGCGCCAGCGGCCGGGGGCCCACAGATACGCAGTATTTT. Residues: CASGRGPTDTQYF.

This clone was observed a handful of times. The chain has TRBV6-6 and TRBJ1-1; TRBD1 matches at 7 bases. CDR1 is MNHNY, CDR2 SVGAGI, per germline (reference sequence). This CDR3 has 13 residues. The V gene end was trimmed by 6 bases and the J gene end by 5 bases; junction bases not matched to a gene: 6. This chain's CDR3 is CASRYQGVTEAFF. CDR3 bases: TGTGCCAGCAGGTACCAGGGGGTGACTGAAGCTTTCTTT.

The rearrangement uses TRBV7-3 and TRBJ2-3, with D maybe TRBD1 (6 bases). The germline V gene has CDR1 SGHTA and CDR2 FQGTGA. The V gene lost 0 bases and the J gene lost 5 bases, with 9 bases spanning the gap. This CDR3 is built from 14 residues. The DNA of the CDR3 is TGTGCCAGCAGCTTAACGGTACAGGGAGATACGCAGTATTTT. This encodes CASSLTVQGDTQYF.

This chain uses TRBV20-1 with TRBJ1-2; D may be TRBD1 (5 bases). V was clipped by 6 bases and J by 8 bases, with 10 bases between them. This CDR3 contains 10 residues. CDR1 is DFQATT and CDR2 is SNEGSKA in the germline V gene (reference sequence). DNA of the CDR3: TGCAGTGCGGCCGGGGGAGGCTACACCTTC. Its translation is CSAAGGGYTF.

This rearrangement joins TRBV4-2 to TRBJ1-3; maybe TRBD1 (5 bases). CDR3 size: 16 residues. Germline V lookup: CDR1 LGHNA, CDR2 YNFKEQ. V shed 4 bases and J shed 0 bases, with 13 bases lying between them. CDR3 region: CASSLSVGGSGNTIYF. The CDR3 DNA is TGTGCCAGCAGCCTGAGTGTGGGGGGCTCTGGAAACACCATATATTTT.

The J gene is TRBJ1-2, the V gene TRBV6-5; D perhaps matches TRBD1 (6 bases). Germline loops: CDR1 MNHEY, CDR2 SVGAGI. The CDR3 sequence is 14 residues long. V lost 6 bases and J 8 bases, leaving 19 bases between the germline ends. CDR3 coding DNA: TGTGCCAGCAGCCTACAGGGAAAGGGCGGAGGCTACACCTTC. Translation gives CASSLQGKGGGYTF.

There are a few counts of this clone. The chain links TRBV29-1 to TRBJ1-6; D gene uncertain. CDR3 length: 13 amino acids. V was shortened by 6 bases and J by 10 bases, with 16 bases between the two germline ends. Germline loops: CDR1 SQVTM, CDR2 ANQGSEA. Here the CDR3 reads CSVAVGSSSPLHF. DNA for the CDR3: TGCAGCGTAGCCGTGGGGTCATCCTCACCCCTCCACTTT.

A remark on this clone: Germline is not matched at one junction end, which may reflect a read error. Other nucleotide sequences from this sample produce the same CDR3. This chain links TRBV15 with TRBJ1-4, with D uncertain. The CDR3 is 16 amino acids. The germline V gene encodes CDR1 LNHNV and CDR2 YYDKDF (reference sequence). This CDR3 is CVTSRSRGATNEKLFF. The CDR3 nucleotides read TGTGTCACCAGCAGGTCTCGGGGAGCAACTAATGAAAAACTGTTTTTT.

In this sample, this clone is medium-sized. The V gene is TRBV6-5, the J gene TRBJ1-2; 8 positions agree with TRBD1. The CDR3 loop spans 15 amino acids. V was pared by 5 bases and J by 5 bases, with 10 bases of the junction left unmatched. Germline V lookup: CDR1 MNHEY, CDR2 SVGAGI. The CDR3 coding sequence is TGTGCCAGCAGTACCCGGACAGGGATTGTGTATGGCTACACCTTC. Amino acids: CASSTRTGIVYGYTF.

The CDR3 sequence: CASSITISNTEAFF. CDR3 DNA sequence: TGTGCCAGTAGTATAACTATCTCGAACACTGAAGCTTTCTTT. The chain is built from TRBV19 and TRBJ1-1; no clear D. This CDR3 is built from 14 residues. CDR1 and CDR2 from the germline V gene are LNHDA and SQIVND (reference sequence). Trimming left V 2 bases short and J 1 base short, with 8 bases between.

V is TRBV28 and J is TRBJ1-4, with D uncertain. This CDR3 is built from 15 residues. Germline CDR1 MDHEN, CDR2 SYDVKM. Trimming pared 6 bases from V and 3 bases from J, leaving 14 bases between. The CDR3 region has the DNA TGTGCCAGCAGCCACCTGTGGGGTCCTAATGAAAAACTGTTTTTT. The encoded protein is CASSHLWGPNEKLFF.

The rearrangement uses TRBV6-5 and TRBJ1-4; D ambiguous. Germline V gives CDR1 MNHEY, CDR2 SVGAGI. Trimming cost V 5 bases and J 2 bases, with 9 bases left between them. This CDR3 contains 14 residues. As DNA, the CDR3 is TGTGCCAGCAGTCCTAAGCTTACTAATGAAAAACTGTTTTTT. Translating it yields CASSPKLTNEKLFF.

This chain links TRBV10-3 with TRBJ2-1; D is undetermined. The CDR3 has 11 amino acids. CDR1 is ENHRY and CDR2 is SYGVKD in the germline V gene. Trimming removed 3 bases at V and 4 bases at J, with 1 base between. The CDR3 reads CAISDYNEQFF. The DNA of the CDR3 is TGTGCCATCAGTGATTACAATGAGCAGTTCTTC.

The chain recombines TRBV9 with TRBJ2-3; maybe TRBD2 (7 bases). The CDR3 loop spans 15 amino acids. The germline CDR1 and CDR2 sequences are SGDLS and YYNGEE. Trimming pared 4 bases from V and 9 bases from J, leaving 21 bases between. The CDR3 reads CASSSSGGLRETQYF. The CDR3 bases are TGTGCCAGCAGCTCCTCGGGGGGCCTGAGAGAGACGCAGTATTTT.

This clone was recorded only once. The rearrangement links TRBV5-1 to TRBJ2-7; the D gene could be TRBD1 or TRBD2 (5 bases each). V was trimmed by 1 base and J by 7 bases, leaving 18 bases between them. Germline V gene lookup returns CDR1 SGHRS and CDR2 YFSETQ. CDR3 length equals 15 residues. CDR3: CASSLSPGAEGEQYF. CDR3 sequence (DNA): TGCGCCAGCAGCTTGTCCCCTGGGGCCGAGGGAGAGCAGTACTTC.

This clone is deemed medium-sized (0.01 to 0.1%). The chain joins TRBV30 to TRBJ1-6; the D is unclear. The ends were cut back, 6 bases at V and 7 bases at J, with 10 bases in the middle. In germline, CDR1 is GTSNPN, CDR2 SVGIG (reference sequence). The CDR3 is 12 amino acids. The CDR3 region is CACSLGNSPLHF. Written as DNA, the CDR3 is TGTGCCTGCTCCCTCGGCAATTCACCCCTCCACTTT.

The chain joins TRBV5-4 to TRBJ2-7; 7 bases align to TRBD2. V lost 3 bases to trimming and J lost 6 bases; unmatched junction nucleotides: 9. The germline V gene has CDR1 SGHNT and CDR2 YYREEE (reference sequence). The CDR3 sequence is 14 residues long. Written as DNA, the CDR3 is TGTGCCAGCAGCTCTTGGCTGGGAGGGAGCGAGCAGTACTTC. This sequence encodes CASSSWLGGSEQYF.

V and J are TRBV15 and TRBJ2-5; D is unresolved. The V end was cut by 0 bases, the J end by 5 bases, with 7 bases between. The CDR3 contains 13 residues. Looked up from germline, CDR1 is LNHNV and CDR2 is YYDKDF (reference sequence). CDR3 residues: CATSRDRRETQYF. DNA for the CDR3: TGTGCCACCAGCAGAGATCGCCGGGAGACCCAGTACTTC.

Relative to its sample, this clone is medium-sized. The V call is TRBV5-1, the J call TRBJ1-3, with a possible D match to TRBD1 (6 bases). CDR1 and CDR2 from the germline V gene are SGHRS and YFSETQ. CDR3 length: 16 amino acids. V was cut by 0 bases and J by 1 base, with 11 bases left in between. The CDR3 loop reads CASSLGQGSSGNTIYF. In DNA, the CDR3 is TGCGCCAGCAGCTTGGGTCAGGGGTCGTCTGGAAACACCATATATTTT.

This clone occurred once. The chain recombines TRBV4-1 with TRBJ1-3; 12 bases align to TRBD1. V gave up 2 bases and J gave up 0 bases; unmatched junction bases: 5. Per the germline V gene, CDR1 is MGHRA and CDR2 is YSYEKL. The CDR3 has 18 residues. The CDR3 loop is CASSQSGTGGRSGNTIYF. In DNA, the CDR3 is TGCGCCAGCAGCCAATCCGGGACAGGGGGCCGCTCTGGAAACACCATATATTTT.

This clone was counted a few times. The genes are TRBV2 and TRBJ2-3; 7 bases are a match to TRBD1. The CDR3 loop spans 14 amino acids. Unmatched junction bases numbered 5, after V lost 5 bases and J lost 3 bases. The germline gives CDR1 SNHLY, CDR2 FYNNEI. CDR3 amino acids: CASSWTGATDTQYF. Here the CDR3 DNA reads TGTGCCAGCAGTTGGACAGGCGCAACAGATACGCAGTATTTT.

CDR3 loop: CASSFSGADTQYF. In nucleotides, the CDR3 is TGTGCCAGCAGCTTTAGCGGGGCGGATACGCAGTATTTT. The chain couples TRBV7-9 to TRBJ2-3; 8 positions agree with TRBD2. With 3 bases clipped from V and 6 bases from J, the junction kept 2 bases outside the gene matches. The CDR3 spans 13 residues. Germline V gene lookup returns CDR1 SEHNR and CDR2 FQNEAQ (reference sequence).

This chain uses TRBV18 with TRBJ2-7, with 12 bases aligning to TRBD2. V lost 6 bases, J lost 6 bases, and 9 bases stayed unmatched. CDR1 and CDR2 from the germline V gene are KGHSH and LQKENI. This CDR3 has 15 residues. CDR3 in amino acids: CASSSGTSGLGEQYF. The DNA of the CDR3 is TGTGCCAGCTCGTCCGGGACTAGCGGGCTGGGCGAGCAGTACTTC.

The chain uses TRBV7-2 and TRBJ1-1; 7 nucleotides line up with TRBD1. The trim removed 0 bases at V and 12 bases at J, leaving 7 bases unmatched. Germline V gene data show CDR1 as SGHTA and CDR2 as FQGNSA. This CDR3 has 13 amino acids. The DNA for the CDR3 is TGTGCCAGCAGCTTAGCGTGGACAGGCGAATCTTTCTTT. Translated: CASSLAWTGESFF.

By its share, this clone is medium-sized (0.01 to 0.1%). The CDR3 nucleotides are TGCGCCAGCAGCTGGTGGCCCTCCCCTAATGAAAAACTGTTTTTT. This encodes CASSWWPSPNEKLFF. This chain joins TRBV5-1 and TRBJ1-4; no clear D. This CDR3 contains 15 residues. Germline lookup yields CDR1 SGHRS and CDR2 YFSETQ. V gave up 3 bases and J gave up 3 bases, with 12 bases separating them.

This chain joins TRBV28 and TRBJ2-2; tentatively, D is TRBD1 or TRBD2 (5 bases each). Deletions cut 4 bases from V and 1 base from J, with 10 bases between. This CDR3 has 15 residues. Germline V lookup: CDR1 MDHEN, CDR2 SYDVKM. The CDR3 nucleotides are TGTGCCAGCAGTTCGCCGGGACGGAACACCGGGGAGCTGTTTTTT. It translates to CASSSPGRNTGELFF.

This chain connects TRBV28 to TRBJ2-7, with 8 bases matching TRBD1. The CDR3 is made up of 14 amino acids. Per germline, CDR1 MDHEN and CDR2 SYDVKM. V gave up 7 bases and J gave up 4 bases; unmatched junction bases: 9. In DNA, the CDR3 is TGTGCCAGCATGGTCTATACAGGGGGTTACGAGCAGTACTTC. Residues: CASMVYTGGYEQYF.

The chain employs TRBV5-1 and TRBJ1-1, with D possibly TRBD1 on 5 matching bases. CDR3 length: 14 residues. V was pared by 3 bases and J by 4 bases, with 13 bases between. Germline V gene sequence: CDR1 SGHRS, CDR2 YFSETQ. The CDR3 DNA is TGCGCCAGCAGCTGGGATCGGGGGAGCACTGAAGCTTTCTTT. Its protein is CASSWDRGSTEAFF.

V gene TRBV20-1 combines with J gene TRBJ1-5, with D perhaps TRBD1 (5 bases). The CDR3 is 11 amino acids. The germline V and J ends were trimmed by 4 bases and 9 bases, with 10 bases remaining between them. Germline CDR1 and CDR2: DFQATT and SNEGSKA (reference sequence). CDR3 nucleotides: TGCAGTGCTACAGGTGGGGGGCCCCAGCATTTT. Its translation is CSATGGGPQHF.

This chain uses TRBV18 with TRBJ1-1; 7 nucleotides line up with TRBD1. This CDR3 region has 15 residues. The trim removed 6 bases at V and 3 bases at J, leaving 10 bases unmatched. The V gene's germline CDR1 is KGHSH and CDR2 LQKENI. CDR3 in DNA: TGTGCCAGCTCTCCCAACAGGGGCCCGGACACTGAAGCTTTCTTT. Translation gives CASSPNRGPDTEAFF.